This T cell receptor beta chain derives from a study of brain metastases from non-small cell lung cancer. Measured with immunoSEQ multiplex PCR; TCRdb has only the in-frame clones, and not every one. The sample has over a thousand clones, approximately 80% seen once. Unmatched junction bases numbered 13, after V lost 5 bases and J lost 5 bases. Germline V gene data show CDR1 as SQVTM and CDR2 as ANQGSEA. The CDR3 is 16 residues long. This TCR was sampled from a donor at least 40 years old with non-small cell lung cancer. Sequencing was carried out using tumor-adjacent normal tissue. This chain links TRBV29-1 with TRBJ2-5, with TRBD2 matching 11 bases. CDR3 sequence reads: CSVKPPTSGNGETQYF. CDR3 coding DNA: TGCAGCGTTAAACCCCCGACTAGCGGGAACGGGGAGACCCAGTACTTC.